This T cell receptor (beta chain) was observed in a study of post-analysis software for immune sequencing data. The CDR3 runs to 20 residues. Trimming at V came to 4 bases and at J to 3 bases, leaving 13 bases not matched to a gene. Germline CDR1 reads SGHDN; CDR2 reads FVKESK. A few counts support this clonotype. The antigen remains undetermined. Regarding the study as a whole: Patients carried several TRBV segments more frequently than controls did, and TRBV5-6, TRBV5-1 and TRBV20-1 were among them.

Presence of unique molecular identifiers characterized the TCR beta cDNA libraries. TCRdb re-called the PCR reads through MiXCR, storing one row per CDR3 protein. Here the sample spans 750,000 to 950,000 distinct CDR3 sequences, roughly 50% being singletons. The specimen sequenced was blood. The genes are TRBV14 and TRBJ2-6, with 12 bases matching TRBD2. The sequence was collected from a girl between 10 and 17 years old with multiple sclerosis. DNA of the CDR3: TGTGCCAGCAGCCTCCACAGACCGACTAGCGGGAGAGGTGGGGCCAACGTCCTGACTTTC. As protein: CASSLHRPTSGRGGANVLTF.